The sequence of this TCR beta chain was determined in a study of blood T cell repertoires in COVID-19. The data were produced by immunoSEQ multiplex PCR, yet TCRdb's version contains in-frame clones alone and is incomplete. The table includes more than 90,000 clones, roughly 72% detected once. CDR3 length equals 16 residues. Germline V lookup: CDR1 MGHRA, CDR2 YSYEKL. The V and J ends lost 2 bases and 6 bases, in that order; junction bases with no gene match: 7. The clonotype originates from a woman between 55 and 75 years old in a cohort sampled during active or convalescent COVID-19. The sequencing input was peripheral blood. The gene calls are TRBV4-1 and TRBJ1-6; 7 nucleotides align to TRBD1. CDR3 region: CASSQTWDRANSPLHF. CDR3 DNA: TGCGCCAGCAGCCAAACATGGGACAGAGCTAATTCACCCCTCCACTTT.